This T cell receptor beta chain was recorded in a study of T cells in Graves' hyperthyroidism and ophthalmopathy. Looking at the study overall: Peripheral blood was drawn at first diagnosis, prior to all treatment.

The CDR3 regions of TCR beta were amplified from RNA transcripts. The study used the HTBI primer set for a first-round RT-PCR of the TCR CDR3. TCRdb called the multiplex PCR reads again in MiXCR, with one record for every CDR3 protein. Among about 480,000 distinct CDR3 sequences, roughly an eighth were seen once, and the ten largest hold 15% to 20%. This clonotype was counted only a few times. The source material was blood. The TCR was taken from a woman in her late teens or twenties with Graves' hyperthyroidism.

The DNA for the CDR3 is TGTGCCAGCGCCAGGGTACGGGGTGAAAAACTGTTTTTT. Its translation is CASARVRGEKLFF. The chain employs TRBV6-1 and TRBJ1-4; tentative D call: TRBD1 (5 bases). The CDR3 totals 13 residues. V lost 8 bases to trimming and J lost 7 bases, with 14 bases between them. Germline CDR1 reads MNHNS; CDR2 reads SASEGT.